The clone carrying this T cell receptor beta chain appeared many times. As yet, its antigen is unknown. The data stem from a study of regulatory T cells in long-lasting Graves disease. About the study: Graves' patients, newly diagnosed, had taken antithyroid drugs under 3 months.

The time point is: newly diagnosed GD, antithyroid drugs for less than 3 months. The TCR library was prepared using RNA isolated from PBMCs. Sequencing libraries for TCR beta were prepared with iRepertoire HTBI primers and Arm-PCR of CDR3 regions. TCRdb re-called the multiplex PCR reads with MiXCR, one entry per CDR3 protein. The data hold approximately 310,000 distinct CDR3 sequences, with 18% observed a single time. Study-level results: Reduced TCR diversity was observed in persistent Graves' patients versus newly diagnosed patients. Gene preferences differed: TRBV28, TRBJ1-2, TRBJ2-5 in persistent cases.

The V gene's germline CDR1 is SGHNT and CDR2 YENEEA. Trimming removed 3 bases from V and 0 bases from J, with 13 bases in between. CDR3 length: 16 residues. The sample consisted of peripheral blood mononuclear cells (PBMCs), taken at new diagnosis, from a patient treated with antithyroid drugs. This sequence joins TRBV11-3 and TRBJ2-3; D is ambiguous. This receptor was taken from a female donor with Graves disease. The CDR3 reads CASSFLISSSTDTQYF. CDR3 sequence (DNA): TGTGCCAGCAGCTTTCTCATAAGCAGTAGCACAGATACGCAGTATTTT.